This TCR beta chain was documented in a study of T cells in Graves' hyperthyroidism and ophthalmopathy. Amplified regions were TCR beta CDR3 sequences from RNA transcripts. The primer set for the first-round RT-PCR of the TCR CDR3 was HTBI. A single record per CDR3 protein comes from TCRdb applying MiXCR to the multiplex PCR reads. The sample has fewer than 400,000 distinct CDR3 sequences, roughly 17% seen once. The V gene's germline CDR1 is SGHTA and CDR2 FQGNSA. V trimming: 3 bases; J trimming: 5 bases; junction bases outside the gene matches: 4. CDR3 length equals 15 residues. For Graves' hyperthyroidism to be stable, ophthalmopathy could not progress within 18 months. Criteria for exclusion of patients were uncontrolled infection, other autoimmune disease, pregnancy or lactation. Fresh peripheral blood, approximately 9.1 ml, was the source of the PBMCs.

This chain links TRBV7-2 with TRBJ2-3, with TRBD2 matching over 11 bases. This receptor was obtained from a man aged 25-45 years with Graves' hyperthyroidism. Sequencing was performed on blood. CDR3 sequence reads: CASSLTSGKGDTQYF. The CDR3 bases are TGTGCCAGCAGCTTGACTAGCGGGAAGGGAGATACGCAGTATTTT.